Included here is one T cell receptor beta chain sequence, with context. Its specificity is not known. This record comes from a study of cytomegalovirus exposure and HLA in healthy donors. Whole-study results and caveats: Later work found that TCR association rates differed between HLA loci; DRB1 had the most and HLA-C the fewest.

The CDR3 is 18 residues long. Germline CDR1 reads MGHRA; CDR2 reads YSYEKL. V was trimmed by 0 bases and J by 1 base, leaving 16 bases between them. The PCR had 60 Vbeta and 13 Jbeta primers. Here immunoSEQ multiplex PCR was the method, and the copy in TCRdb shows in-frame clones only, minus some. This table has about 160,000 clones, around 84% appearing once. The sample consisted of PBMCs. This receptor was identified in a boy aged 2 to 10 in good health and CMV-seronegative. The V call is TRBV4-1, the J call TRBJ1-5; D may be TRBD1 (6 bases). The chain's CDR3 is CASSQDGLTGMSNQPQHF. CDR3 nucleotides: TGCGCCAGCAGCCAAGATGGACTTACAGGGATGAGCAATCAGCCCCAGCATTTT.